This T cell receptor (beta chain) was sequenced for a study of T cells in Graves' hyperthyroidism and ophthalmopathy. CDR1 and CDR2 (germline): SGDLS, YYNGEE. V dropped 3 bases and J dropped 2 bases, with 15 bases sitting between them. The CDR3 is 15 amino acids. RNA transcripts were the template for amplifying TCR beta CDR3 regions. RT-PCR in the first round (using the HTBI primer set) targeted the TCR CDR3. MiXCR was run by TCRdb on the multiplex PCR reads, yielding one entry per CDR3 protein. The table lists nearly 600,000 distinct CDR3 sequences, 14% of them singletons, with around 5.4% in the top ten.

The TCR sequence derives from a woman in her twenties or thirties with Graves' hyperthyroidism that later progressed to Graves' ophthalmopathy. This chain connects TRBV9 to TRBJ2-7, with D unresolved. Material: blood. CDR3 coding DNA: TGTGCCAGCAGCGCGATTGGAGACGGAACCTACGAGCAGTACTTC. Its protein is CASSAIGDGTYEQYF.